The rows below give T cell receptor beta chains drawn from one sample of a study of T cell repertoires in cytomegalovirus infection. One entry per CDR3 protein, called by TCRdb with MiXCR from the reads. The sample holds some 800,000 distinct CDR3 sequences, 25% to 35% seen once. These receptors' antigens are unknown. This specimen consisted of cultured CD8+ T cells from PBMCs, obtained from culture after CMV antigen stimulation. Receptor source: a human donor in good health (CMV status not recorded). Some clones in this sample may be carry-over from other donors' samples. Both conserved end residues are part of each CDR3. The D gene is left open where the match is weak. Clone size is not always given. Where it is, it says once, few, many or a class for expanded clones.

len,v_gene,abundance,j_gene,d_gene,CDR3nt,CDR3aa
13,TRBV6-1,.,TRBJ1-1,.,TGTGCCAGCAGACAACGGGCGGGCACTGAAGCTTTCTTT,CASRQRAGTEAFF
15,TRBV6-2/TRBV6-3,.,TRBJ1-2,.,TGTGCCAGCAGGATCTTCCCCACAGGGAACTATGGCTACACCTTC,CASRIFPTGNYGYTF
15,TRBV19,.,TRBJ1-3,.,TGTGCCAGTAGTATGGGACATCGAGGGAAGTACACCATATATTTT,CASSMGHRGKYTIYF
13,TRBV12-5,many,TRBJ1-1,.,TGTGCTAGTGGTTTCCAGGGGAACACTGAAGCTTTCTTT,CASGFQGNTEAFF
13,TRBV20-1,.,TRBJ1-1,.,TGCAGTGCTAGAGATCTCAGGGGCACTGAAGCTTTCTTT,CSARDLRGTEAFF
13,TRBV6-1,.,TRBJ1-4,.,TGTGCCACCAAACAGGGAGTTATTGAAAAACTGTTTTTT,CATKQGVIEKLFF
13,TRBV27,.,TRBJ1-1,.,TGTGCCAGCAGCACCTTGGGGGACCCTGAAGCTTTCTTT,CASSTLGDPEAFF
13,TRBV6-8,.,TRBJ2-1,.,TGTGCCAGCAGTTACGTAGGGAACAATGAGCAGTTCTTC,CASSYVGNNEQFF
12,TRBV7-9,many,TRBJ2-7,.,TGTGCCAGCAGCCCGACTAGCTACGAGCAGTACTTC,CASSPTSYEQYF
15,TRBV29-1,few,TRBJ2-3,TRBD2,TGCAGCGTTGAACTGGCCAGCGGGGGGGCAGATACGCAGTATTTT,CSVELASGGADTQYF
14,TRBV28,few,TRBJ2-2,.,TGTGCCAGCAGTTTAACTTCGCTTACCGGGGAGCTGTTTTTT,CASSLTSLTGELFF
14,TRBV7-9,many,TRBJ2-2,TRBD1,TGTGCCAGCAGCCACAGGGGTCCCACCGGGGAGCTGTTTTTT,CASSHRGPTGELFF
21,TRBV19,.,TRBJ2-6,TRBD2,TGTGCCAGTACCTTCCTGTCTAGCGGGGGGCTCCCCTTCTCTGGGGCCAACGTCCTGACTTTC,CASTFLSSGGLPFSGANVLTF